This T cell receptor (beta chain) is from a study of blood T cell repertoires in COVID-19. Background on the study: Acute and convalescent COVID-19 samples came from the United States, Italy and Spain. The cDNA or gDNA used as material had been derived from T cells, B-cell-depleted T cells, or PBMCs.

In the original analysis: The authors estimated nucleated cell counts from reference gene primer amplification. Method: immunoSEQ multiplex PCR; TCRdb's copy keeps in-frame clones and lacks some. V, J and clone size derive from that table, while D and trimming were established from the DNA sequence. The sample carries 160,000 or so clones, more than 75% recorded once. The CDR3 is 14 residues long. V lost 5 bases, J lost 8 bases, and 8 bases stayed unmatched. Per the germline V gene, CDR1 is MNHEY and CDR2 is SVGAGI. This chain joins TRBV6-5 and TRBJ1-4, with TRBD1 matching 7 bases. The sample consisted of peripheral blood. The receptor was isolated from a woman in her forties or fifties with COVID-19, enrolled during active disease. The CDR3 region is CASSTTGLGEKLFF. CDR3 nucleotides: TGTGCCAGCAGTACGACAGGGCTAGGGGAAAAACTGTTTTTT.